The 9 T cell receptor beta chains below all came from one sample that was sequenced in a study of spatial heterogeneity in lung cancer. Time point defined: sample taken at primary tumor resection. TCRdb re-derived calls from the 5' RACE reads in MiXCR, one entry per CDR3 protein. The sample includes about 42,000 distinct CDR3 sequences, nearly 7% of them seen just once. Here the sequenced sample was PBMCs, taken at surgery. These receptors were taken from a female donor with early-stage non-small cell lung cancer.

V gene TRBV5-4 combines with J gene TRBJ1-1; no definite D call. CDR1 and CDR2 (germline): SGHNT, YYREEE (reference sequence). This CDR3 spans 14 amino acids. V was shortened by 1 base and J by 0 bases, with 7 bases between the two germline ends. CDR3: CASSLLGMNTEAFF. The CDR3, as DNA: TGTGCCAGCAGCTTGTTGGGGATGAACACTGAAGCTTTCTTT. Drawing the rest from reference TRBV5-4 and TRBJ1-1, the complete variable domain is ETGVTQSPTHLIKTRGQQVTLRCSSQSGHNTVSWYQQALGQGPQFIFQYYREEENGRGNFPPRFSGLQFPNYSSELNVNALELDDSALYLCASSLLGMNTEAFFGQGTRLTVV.

This clonotype was counted ten times or more. V gene TRBV5-5 combines with J gene TRBJ1-6, with D unclear. CDR1 and CDR2 from the germline V gene are SGHKS and YYEKEE (reference sequence). Trimming took 4 bases from V and 8 from J, leaving 22 bases between them. This CDR3 contains 17 residues. The CDR3 region has the DNA TGTGCCAGCAGCCCTACCCCCGTTCAGATCGCTTATTCACCCCTCCACTTT. As protein: CASSPTPVQIAYSPLHF.

This clonotype appeared a few times. CDR3 sequence (DNA): TGTGCCAGCAGGGGGGGACTACTAAATGAGCAGTTCTTC. Its protein product is CASRGGLLNEQFF. The rearrangement uses TRBV6-5 and TRBJ2-1; the match to TRBD2 covers 7 bases. With 6 bases clipped from V and 7 bases from J, the junction kept 6 bases outside the gene matches. Germline V gives CDR1 MNHEY, CDR2 SVGAGI. The CDR3 contains 13 residues.

The J gene is TRBJ1-5, the V gene TRBV28; D might be TRBD1 (5 bases). Germline V gene lookup returns CDR1 MDHEN and CDR2 SYDVKM. The CDR3 extends over 13 amino acids. Trimming removed 11 bases from V and 7 bases from J, with 18 bases in between. In DNA form, the CDR3 reads TGTGCCGGTTCCTGGGGAAGGGGACAGCCCCAGCATTTT. Translated, it gives CAGSWGRGQPQHF.

This clonotype was observed many times. This chain joins TRBV20-1 and TRBJ2-3, with TRBD1 matching over 7 bases. Trimming took 6 bases from V and 2 from J; bases not matched to a gene: 8. CDR3 length equals 14 residues. In germline, CDR1 is DFQATT, CDR2 SNEGSKA (reference sequence). The CDR3 DNA reads as TGCAGTGCACTAACAGGGGCCTTCACAGATACGCAGTATTTT. Translated: CSALTGAFTDTQYF.

This clonotype appeared many times. The chain uses TRBV5-5 and TRBJ1-2; unclear D gene. In germline, CDR1 is SGHKS, CDR2 YYEKEE (reference sequence). V was pared by 0 bases and J by 4 bases, with 10 bases between. CDR3 length: 14 residues. CDR3 amino acids: CASSLAPRTYGYTF. Here the CDR3 DNA reads TGTGCCAGCAGCTTGGCCCCCAGGACCTATGGCTACACCTTC.

In its sample, this clonotype was seen many times. J is TRBJ2-7 and V is TRBV20-1; D perhaps matches TRBD2 (6 bases). The CDR3 loop spans 13 amino acids. Germline values: CDR1 DFQATT, CDR2 SNEGSKA (reference sequence). V shed 4 bases and J shed 4 bases, with 14 bases lying between them. CDR3 sequence: CSAKGGALYEQYF. In DNA form, the CDR3 reads TGCAGTGCTAAAGGCGGGGCCCTATACGAGCAGTACTTC.

J is TRBJ2-1 and V is TRBV12-3 or TRBV12-4; a weak D match, TRBD2 (5 bases). The germline V and J ends were trimmed by 6 bases and 6 bases, with 12 bases remaining between them. CDR3 length: 13 residues. The CDR3 region has the DNA TGTGCCAGCAGGAACGGGAACCTCAATGAGCAGTTCTTC. The encoded protein is CASRNGNLNEQFF.

This clonotype appeared many times. V usage is TRBV3-1 and J usage is TRBJ2-5; 9 nucleotides line up with TRBD1. After removal of 3 bases from V and 5 bases from J, the junction contained 4 bases not matched to a gene. Germline V gene lookup returns CDR1 LGHDT and CDR2 YNNKEL (reference sequence). This CDR3 is built from 14 residues. CDR3 coding DNA: TGTGCCAGCAGCCAGGGACAGGGCCGGGAGACCCAGTACTTC. Translating gives CASSQGQGRETQYF.